The clone carrying this T cell receptor (beta chain) was counted only a few times. In Cohort 3, a recovered donor had either two negative PCRs, clearance, or symptom resolution. Unmatched junction bases numbered 9, after V lost 3 bases and J lost 8 bases. Germline V gene sequence: CDR1 GTSNPN, CDR2 SVGIG (reference sequence). This CDR3 comprises 14 residues. This sample stems from a study of blood T cell repertoires in COVID-19. Only in-frame clones appear in the TCRdb table, and some are missing; sequencing was by immunoSEQ multiplex PCR. Of approximately 180,000 clones listed, roughly 85% are singletons.

The chain joins TRBV30 to TRBJ1-2, with 10 positions matching TRBD1. The sequence derives from a man aged 35-49 years who had recovered from COVID-19. What was sequenced was PBMCs or T cells enriched from blood (not recorded which). CDR3 in DNA: TGTGCCTGGAGCAGCGACAGGGGGCAGAGAGGCTACACCTTC. Amino acid sequence: CAWSSDRGQRGYTF.